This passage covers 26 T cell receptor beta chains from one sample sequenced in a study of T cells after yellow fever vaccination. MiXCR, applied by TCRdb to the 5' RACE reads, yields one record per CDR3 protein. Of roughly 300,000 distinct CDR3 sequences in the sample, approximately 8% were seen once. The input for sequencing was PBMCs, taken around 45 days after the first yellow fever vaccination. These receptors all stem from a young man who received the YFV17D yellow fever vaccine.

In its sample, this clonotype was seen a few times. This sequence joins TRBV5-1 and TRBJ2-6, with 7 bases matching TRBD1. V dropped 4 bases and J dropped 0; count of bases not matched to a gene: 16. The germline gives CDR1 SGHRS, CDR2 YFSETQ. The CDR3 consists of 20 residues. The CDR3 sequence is CASSAPTGTYRSSGANVLTF. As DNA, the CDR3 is TGCGCCAGCAGCGCCCCGACAGGGACGTACCGGTCCTCTGGGGCCAACGTCCTGACTTTC.

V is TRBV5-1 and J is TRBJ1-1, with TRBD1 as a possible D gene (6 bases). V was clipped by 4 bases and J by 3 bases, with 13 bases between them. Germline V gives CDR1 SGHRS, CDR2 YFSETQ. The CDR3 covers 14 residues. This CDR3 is CASSPGARDTEAFF. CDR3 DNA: TGCGCCAGCAGCCCGGGGGCGCGGGACACTGAAGCTTTCTTT.

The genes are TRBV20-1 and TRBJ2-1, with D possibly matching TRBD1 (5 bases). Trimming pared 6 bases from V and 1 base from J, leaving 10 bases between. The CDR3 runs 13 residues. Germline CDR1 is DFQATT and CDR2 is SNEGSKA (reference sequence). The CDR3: CSASRQSYNEQFF. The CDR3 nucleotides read TGCAGTGCCTCACGACAGTCCTACAATGAGCAGTTCTTC.

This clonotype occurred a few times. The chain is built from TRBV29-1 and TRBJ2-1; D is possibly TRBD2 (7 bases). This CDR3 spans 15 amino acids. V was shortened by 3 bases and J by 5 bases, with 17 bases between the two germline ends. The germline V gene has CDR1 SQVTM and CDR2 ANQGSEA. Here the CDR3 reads CSVELAGAPNNEQFF. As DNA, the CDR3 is TGCAGCGTTGAGTTGGCGGGGGCACCGAACAATGAGCAGTTCTTC.

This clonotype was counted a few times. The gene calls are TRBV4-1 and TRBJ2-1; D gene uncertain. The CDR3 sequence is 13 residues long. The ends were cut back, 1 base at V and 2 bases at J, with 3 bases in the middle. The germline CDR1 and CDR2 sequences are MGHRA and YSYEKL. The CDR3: CASSQAAYNEQFF. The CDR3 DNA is TGCGCCAGCAGCCAAGCGGCCTACAATGAGCAGTTCTTC.

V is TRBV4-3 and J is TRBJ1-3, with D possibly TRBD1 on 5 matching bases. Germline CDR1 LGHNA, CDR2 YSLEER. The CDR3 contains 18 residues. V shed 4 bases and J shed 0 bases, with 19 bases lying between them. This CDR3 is CASSRVGVRGLSGNTIYF. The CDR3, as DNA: TGCGCCAGCAGCCGGGTGGGGGTTCGGGGCCTCTCTGGAAACACCATATATTTT.

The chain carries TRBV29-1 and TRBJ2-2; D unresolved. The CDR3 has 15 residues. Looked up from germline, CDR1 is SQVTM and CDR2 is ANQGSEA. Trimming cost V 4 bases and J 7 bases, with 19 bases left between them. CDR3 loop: CSVAEQELGFGELFF. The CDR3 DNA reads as TGCAGCGTTGCAGAGCAGGAGTTAGGTTTCGGGGAGCTGTTTTTT.

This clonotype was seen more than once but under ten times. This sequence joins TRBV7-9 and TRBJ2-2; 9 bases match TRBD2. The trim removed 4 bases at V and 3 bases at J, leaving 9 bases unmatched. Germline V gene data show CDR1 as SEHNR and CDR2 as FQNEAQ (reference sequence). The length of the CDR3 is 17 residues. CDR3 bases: TGTGCCAGCAGCTCCTTTGGCGGGGGGGTTGACACCGGGGAGCTGTTTTTT. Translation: CASSSFGGGVDTGELFF.

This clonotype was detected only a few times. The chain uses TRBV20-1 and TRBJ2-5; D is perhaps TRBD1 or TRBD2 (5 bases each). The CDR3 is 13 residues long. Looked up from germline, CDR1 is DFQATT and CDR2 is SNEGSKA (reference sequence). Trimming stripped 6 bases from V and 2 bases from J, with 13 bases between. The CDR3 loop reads CSAQRGDQETQYF. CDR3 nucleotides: TGCAGTGCCCAGAGGGGTGATCAAGAGACCCAGTACTTC.

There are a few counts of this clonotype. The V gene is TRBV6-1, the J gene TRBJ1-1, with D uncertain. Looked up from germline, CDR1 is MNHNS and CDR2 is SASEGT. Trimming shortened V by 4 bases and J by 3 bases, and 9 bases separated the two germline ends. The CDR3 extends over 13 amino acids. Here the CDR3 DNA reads TGTGCCAGCAGTGTACGATCAGACACTGAAGCTTTCTTT. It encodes CASSVRSDTEAFF.

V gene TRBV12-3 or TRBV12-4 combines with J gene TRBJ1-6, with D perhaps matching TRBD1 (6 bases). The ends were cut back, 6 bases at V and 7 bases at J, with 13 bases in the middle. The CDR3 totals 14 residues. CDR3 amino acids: CASSSGTLNSPLHF. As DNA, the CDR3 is TGTGCCAGCAGCTCCGGGACACTCAATTCACCCCTCCACTTT.

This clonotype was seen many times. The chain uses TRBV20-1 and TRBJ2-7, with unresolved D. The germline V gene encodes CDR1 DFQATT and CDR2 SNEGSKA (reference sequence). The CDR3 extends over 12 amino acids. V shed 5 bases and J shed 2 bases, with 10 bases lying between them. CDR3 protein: CSAGILTYEQYF. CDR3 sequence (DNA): TGCAGTGCTGGGATCCTTACCTACGAGCAGTACTTC.

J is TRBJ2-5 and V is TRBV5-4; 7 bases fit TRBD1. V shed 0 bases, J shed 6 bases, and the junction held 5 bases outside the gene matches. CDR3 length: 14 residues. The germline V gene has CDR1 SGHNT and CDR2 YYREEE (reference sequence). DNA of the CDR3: TGTGCCAGCAGCTTGGCTAAGGGGGCGAAGACCCAGTACTTC. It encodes CASSLAKGAKTQYF.

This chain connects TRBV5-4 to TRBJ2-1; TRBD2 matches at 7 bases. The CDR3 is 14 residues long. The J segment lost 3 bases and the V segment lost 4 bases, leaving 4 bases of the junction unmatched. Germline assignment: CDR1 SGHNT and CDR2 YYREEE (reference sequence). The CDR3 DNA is TGTGCCAGCAGCCCAAGCGGGAACTACAATGAGCAGTTCTTC. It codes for CASSPSGNYNEQFF.

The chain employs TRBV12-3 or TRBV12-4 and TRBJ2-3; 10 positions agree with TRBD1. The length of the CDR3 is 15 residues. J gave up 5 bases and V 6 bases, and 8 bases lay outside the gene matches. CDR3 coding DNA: TGTGCCAGCAGAGCTGACAGGGGGCAGGTAGATACGCAGTATTTT. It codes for CASRADRGQVDTQYF.

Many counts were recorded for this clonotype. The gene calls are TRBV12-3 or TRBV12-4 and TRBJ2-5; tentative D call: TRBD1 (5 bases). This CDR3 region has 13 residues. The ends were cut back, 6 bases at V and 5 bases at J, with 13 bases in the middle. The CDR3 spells CASSQGNGETQYF. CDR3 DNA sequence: TGTGCCAGCAGCCAGGGTAACGGGGAGACCCAGTACTTC.

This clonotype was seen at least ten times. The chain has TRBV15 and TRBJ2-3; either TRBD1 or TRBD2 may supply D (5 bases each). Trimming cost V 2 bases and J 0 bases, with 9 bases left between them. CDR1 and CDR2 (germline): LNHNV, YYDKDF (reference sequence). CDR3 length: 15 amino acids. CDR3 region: CATSRMGVSTDTQYF. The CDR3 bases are TGTGCCACCAGCAGAATGGGGGTTAGCACAGATACGCAGTATTTT. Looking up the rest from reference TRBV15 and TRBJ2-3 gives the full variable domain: DAMVIQNPRYQVTQFGKPVTLSCSQTLNHNVMYWYQQKSSQAPKLLFHYYDKDFNNEADTPDNFQSRRPNTSFCFLDIRSPGLGDTAMYLCATSRMGVSTDTQYFGPGTRLTVL.

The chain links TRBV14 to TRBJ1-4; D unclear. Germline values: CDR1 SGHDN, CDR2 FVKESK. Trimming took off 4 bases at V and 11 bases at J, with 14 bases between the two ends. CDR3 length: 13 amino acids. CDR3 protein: CASSLAPGGKLFF. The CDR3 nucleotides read TGTGCCAGCAGCCTCGCGCCGGGCGGCAAACTGTTTTTT. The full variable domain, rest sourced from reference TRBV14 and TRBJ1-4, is EAGVTQFPSHSVIEKGQTVTLRCDPISGHDNLYWYRRVMGKEIKFLLHFVKESKQDESGMPNNRFLAERTGGTYSTLKVQPAELEDSGVYFCASSLAPGGKLFFGSGTQLSVL.

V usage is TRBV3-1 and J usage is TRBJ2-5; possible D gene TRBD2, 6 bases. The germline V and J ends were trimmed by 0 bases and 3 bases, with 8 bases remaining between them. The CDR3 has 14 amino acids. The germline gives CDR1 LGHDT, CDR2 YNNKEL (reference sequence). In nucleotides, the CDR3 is TGTGCCAGCAGCCAAGATTGGAGGGAAGAGACCCAGTACTTC. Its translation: CASSQDWREETQYF.

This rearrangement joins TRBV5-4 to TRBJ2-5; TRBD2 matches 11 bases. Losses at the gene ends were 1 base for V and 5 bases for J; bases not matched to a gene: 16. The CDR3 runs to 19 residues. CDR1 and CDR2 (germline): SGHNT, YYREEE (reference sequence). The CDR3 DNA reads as TGTGCCAGCAGCTTGTCGGTAGCGGGGGGGAAAGAAGGTCGGGAGACCCAGTACTTC. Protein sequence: CASSLSVAGGKEGRETQYF.

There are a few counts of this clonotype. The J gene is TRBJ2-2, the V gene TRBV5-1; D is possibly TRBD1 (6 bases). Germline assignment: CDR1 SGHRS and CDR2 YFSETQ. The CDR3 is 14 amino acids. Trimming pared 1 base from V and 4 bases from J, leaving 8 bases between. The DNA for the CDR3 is TGCGCCAGCAGCTTGTTACAGGGCACCGGGGAGCTGTTTTTT. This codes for CASSLLQGTGELFF. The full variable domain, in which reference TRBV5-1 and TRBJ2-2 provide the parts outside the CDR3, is KAGVTQTPRYLIKTRGQQVTLSCSPISGHRSVSWYQQTPGQGLQFLFEYFSETQRNKGNFPGRFSGRQFSNSRSEMNVSTLELGDSALYLCASSLLQGTGELFFGEGSRLTVL.

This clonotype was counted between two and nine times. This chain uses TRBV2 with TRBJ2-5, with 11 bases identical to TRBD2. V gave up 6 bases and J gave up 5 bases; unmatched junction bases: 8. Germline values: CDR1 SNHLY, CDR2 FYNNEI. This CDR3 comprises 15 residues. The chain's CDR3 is CASSRDSGGAETQYF. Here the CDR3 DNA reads TGTGCCAGCAGCAGGGATAGCGGGGGGGCGGAGACCCAGTACTTC.

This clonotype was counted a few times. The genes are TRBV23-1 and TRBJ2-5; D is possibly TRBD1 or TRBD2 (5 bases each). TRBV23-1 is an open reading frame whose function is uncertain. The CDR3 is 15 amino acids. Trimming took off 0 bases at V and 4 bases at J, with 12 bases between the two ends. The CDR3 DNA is TGCGCCAGCAGTCAATCGAACGGGGCGGTAGAGACCCAGTACTTC. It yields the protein CASSQSNGAVETQYF.

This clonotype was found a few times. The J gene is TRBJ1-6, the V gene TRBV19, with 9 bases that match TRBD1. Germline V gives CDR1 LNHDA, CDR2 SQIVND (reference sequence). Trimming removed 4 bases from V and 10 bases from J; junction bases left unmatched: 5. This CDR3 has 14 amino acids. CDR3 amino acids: CASSTGTGHSPLHF. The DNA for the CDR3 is TGTGCCAGTAGTACCGGGACAGGGCACTCACCCCTCCACTTT.

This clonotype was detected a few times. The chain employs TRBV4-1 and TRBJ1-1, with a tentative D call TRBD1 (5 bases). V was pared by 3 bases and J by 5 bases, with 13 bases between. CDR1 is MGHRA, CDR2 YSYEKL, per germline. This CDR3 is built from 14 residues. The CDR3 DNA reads TGCGCCAGCAGCCATAGCAGGGTCGGGACTGAAGCTTTCTTT. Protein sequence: CASSHSRVGTEAFF.

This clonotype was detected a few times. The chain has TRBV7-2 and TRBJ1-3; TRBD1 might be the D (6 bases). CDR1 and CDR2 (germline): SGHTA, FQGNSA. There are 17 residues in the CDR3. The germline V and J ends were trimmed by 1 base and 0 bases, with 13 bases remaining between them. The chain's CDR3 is CASSLGPGHYSGNTIYF. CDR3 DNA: TGTGCCAGCAGCTTAGGCCCGGGACACTACTCTGGAAACACCATATATTTT.